The clone carrying this T cell receptor (beta chain) was seen only a few times. Its antigen is still unknown. Germline CDR1 is SGHDN and CDR2 is FVKESK. Losses at the gene ends were 2 bases for V and 3 bases for J; bases not matched to a gene: 18. The CDR3 consists of 19 residues. One entry per CDR3 protein results from TCRdb running MiXCR on the reads. The sample lists approximately 320,000 distinct CDR3 sequences, around a tenth occurring once. These data are taken from a study of T cell repertoires in cytomegalovirus infection. Background on the study: Public TCR beta signatures provided an indication of both CMV infection and a matching HLA type.

Findings of the study overall: Carriage of CMV together with the relevant HLA was identifiable through cumulative public TCR beta family frequency. Ex vivo responses were dominated by HLA-C-restricted CMV-specific TCR beta clonotypes.

Specimen: PBMCs. The clonotype was recovered from a human donor in good health (CMV status not recorded). Some clones in this sample may be carry-over from other donors' samples. The chain uses TRBV14 and TRBJ2-7, with TRBD2 matching 8 bases. This CDR3 is CASSQRGRRESSGNYEQYF. Written as DNA, the CDR3 is TGTGCCAGCAGCCAAAGAGGGCGACGCGAAAGTAGCGGGAACTACGAGCAGTACTTC.